This T cell receptor (beta chain) was identified in a study of Tregs in tolerant kidney transplant recipients. General study findings and limits: Biological reproducibility was not directly addressed, but technical replication error appeared minimal. Nucleotide sequences could not be compared across some patients' samples due to primer changes. Validation in larger populations is needed because few patients were studied. Donor-specific Treg expansion exceeded global Treg expansion in tolerant patients, suggesting antigen drive.

Here immunoSEQ multiplex PCR was the method, and the copy in TCRdb shows in-frame clones only, minus some. The data show about 48,000 clones, and the top ten clones hold around 0.8%. Trimming cost V 6 bases and J 3 bases, with 10 bases left between them. The CDR3 totals 13 residues. Looked up from germline, CDR1 is KGHSH and CDR2 is LQKENI. Concerning this clone: Its target is unknown. The CDR3 end falls 3 residues outside the read, so it is completed with the germline J gene.

Sequencing was performed on CD4+ T cells from blood, taken before the transplant. The clonotype originates from a human donor who received a combined kidney and bone marrow transplant. The chain uses TRBV18 and TRBJ2-3, with D possibly being TRBD1 (6 bases). The sequenced CDR3 bases are TGTGCCAGCTCCACCCAGGGGACAGATACG. Residues: CASSTQGTDT. Given in full, the CDR3 is CASSTQGTDTQYF.